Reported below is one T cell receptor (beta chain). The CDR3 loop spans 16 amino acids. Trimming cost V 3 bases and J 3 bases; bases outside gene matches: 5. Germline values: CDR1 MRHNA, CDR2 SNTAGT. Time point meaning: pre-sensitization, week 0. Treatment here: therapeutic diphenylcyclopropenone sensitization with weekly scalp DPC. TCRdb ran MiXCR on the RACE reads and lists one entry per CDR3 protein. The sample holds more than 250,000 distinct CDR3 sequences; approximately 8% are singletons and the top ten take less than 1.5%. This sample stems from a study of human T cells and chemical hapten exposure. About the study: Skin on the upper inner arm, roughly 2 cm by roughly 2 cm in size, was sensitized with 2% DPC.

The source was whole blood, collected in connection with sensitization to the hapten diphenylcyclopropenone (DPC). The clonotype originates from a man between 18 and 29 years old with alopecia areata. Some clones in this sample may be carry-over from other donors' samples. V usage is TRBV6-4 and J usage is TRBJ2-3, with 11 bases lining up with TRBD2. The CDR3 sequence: CASSEAGTSGTDTQYF. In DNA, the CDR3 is TGTGCCAGCAGTGAGGCCGGGACTAGCGGAACAGATACGCAGTATTTT.